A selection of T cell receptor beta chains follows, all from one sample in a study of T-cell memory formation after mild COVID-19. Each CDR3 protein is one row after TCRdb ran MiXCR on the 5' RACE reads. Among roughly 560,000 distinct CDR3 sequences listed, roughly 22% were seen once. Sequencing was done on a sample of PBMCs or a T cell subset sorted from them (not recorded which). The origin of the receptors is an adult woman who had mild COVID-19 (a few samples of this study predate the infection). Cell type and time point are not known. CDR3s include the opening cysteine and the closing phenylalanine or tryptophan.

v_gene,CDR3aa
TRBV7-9,CASSLTGQGLRYGYTF
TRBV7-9,CASSLSEGTGINGYTF
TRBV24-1,CATSDPSGGAETQYF
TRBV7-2,CASSLGGTEYNSPLHF
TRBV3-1,CASSQVEKGEQFF
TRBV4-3,CASSQVGLAGDTDTQYF
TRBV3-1,CASSQQRGGSTDTQYF
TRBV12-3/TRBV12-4,CASSLRGGFTGELFF
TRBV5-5,CASRGTGGNEQFF
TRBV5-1,CASSLWGAGTDTQYF
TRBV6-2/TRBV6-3,CASGEGLQPQHF
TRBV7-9,CASSNKSWYDNSPLHF
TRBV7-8,CASSVRGGRYF
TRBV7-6,CASSLGLAGYTGELFF
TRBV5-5,CASITEVGLVSDTQYF
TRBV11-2,CASSIDRGSSQPQHF
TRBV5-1,CASSLGQENYGYTF
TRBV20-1,CSAIPPGRYEQYF
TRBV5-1,CASSIGGPAWEQYF
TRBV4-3,CASSRALSAPGKLFF
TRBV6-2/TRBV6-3,CATTGRERSGGELFF
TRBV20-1,CSASPTSGSTYEQYF
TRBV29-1,CSALGQNEKLFF
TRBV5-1,CASTLGLASQETQYF
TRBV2,CASSERDRYQPQHF
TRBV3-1,CASSQGVSGSYNEQFF
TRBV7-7,CASSPRLAGGPFSGANVLTF
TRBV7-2,CASSPELEETQYF
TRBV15,CATSKVRQGQFF
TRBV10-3,CAIRSSGADQETQYF
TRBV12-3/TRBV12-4,CASSFTSGTPAKNIQYF
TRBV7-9,CASSVGFSYEQYF
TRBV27,CASSLSEGAGGYTF
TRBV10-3,CAISESDTIYEQYF
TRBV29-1,CSVAGDITGNTIYF
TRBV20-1,CSARVVAGSSYNEQFF
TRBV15,CATSRPGLGYNEQFF
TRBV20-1,CSAREVGRGNEQFF
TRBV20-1,CSATSSGRPYEQYF
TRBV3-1,CASSQGSGSSTDTQYF
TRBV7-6,CASSLGDNSYEQYF
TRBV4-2,CASSRHGGDFYNEQFF
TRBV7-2,CASSLAQIAGGSTDTQYF
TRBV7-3,CASSPSGGTNNEQFF
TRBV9,CASSPGLAGASDTQYF
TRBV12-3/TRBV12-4,CASSRTGGSTGELFF
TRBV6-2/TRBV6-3,CASSSTGSGNTEAFF
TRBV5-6,CASSLGPRTGANVLTF
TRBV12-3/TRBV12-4,CASSLVRANTEAFF
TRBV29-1,CSVGAEAKNIQYF
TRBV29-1,CSVAGRTNTEAFF
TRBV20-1,CSATTWAVGGQPQHF
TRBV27,CASSARGPFDGYTF